This T cell receptor beta chain stems from a study of blood T cells in healthy people across ages. Samples had at least 7 million PBMCs isolated from them. Sample-barcoded 5' priming and a J-beta primer mix drove a second PCR of about 7 to 11 cycles. TCRdb ran MiXCR on the 5' RACE reads and lists one entry per CDR3 protein. The data hold 800,000 or so distinct CDR3 sequences, with 62% observed a single time. This CDR3 region has 14 residues. CDR1 LGHNA and CDR2 YNFKEQ come from the germline V gene. The V end was cut by 0 bases, the J end by 4 bases, with 7 bases between. This receptor was taken from a man aged 25-40 years in good health. The gene calls are TRBV4-2 and TRBJ1-5; D uncertain. Sequencing was done on a sample of blood. DNA for the CDR3: TGTGCCAGCAGCCAAGATTCCAGAAATCAGCCCCAGCATTTT. Translating it yields CASSQDSRNQPQHF.